This TCR beta chain was captured by sequencing in a study of T cells in Graves' hyperthyroidism and ophthalmopathy. Whole-study findings and limits: From stable hyperthyroidism, ophthalmopathy was set apart by a 13 V-J model.

Graves' hyperthyroidism without ophthalmopathy progression within 18 months was termed stable. Patients between 18 and 65 years old had hyperthyroidism, newly diagnosed and lasting under 2 months. This clonotype showed up just a few times. The target antigen is unknown. Deletions cut 8 bases from V and 5 bases from J, with 17 bases between. This CDR3 contains 15 residues. Germline V gene sequence: CDR1 KGHDR, CDR2 SFDVKD. Amplification targeted TCR beta CDR3 regions from RNA transcripts. During a first-round RT-PCR of the TCR CDR3, the HTBI primer set was used. TCRdb re-called the multiplex PCR reads through MiXCR, storing one row per CDR3 protein. Seen here are hundreds of thousands of distinct CDR3 sequences, approximately 40% observed once, and the top ten hold more than 7%.

The sequencing input was blood. This TCR was recovered from a man between 18 and 35 years old with Graves' hyperthyroidism. V usage is TRBV24-1 and J usage is TRBJ2-2, with D possibly matching TRBD2 (5 bases). The CDR3 region has the DNA TGTGCCACCAACCCCAGCGGACTGGATACCGGGGAGCTGTTTTTT. Translated: CATNPSGLDTGELFF.